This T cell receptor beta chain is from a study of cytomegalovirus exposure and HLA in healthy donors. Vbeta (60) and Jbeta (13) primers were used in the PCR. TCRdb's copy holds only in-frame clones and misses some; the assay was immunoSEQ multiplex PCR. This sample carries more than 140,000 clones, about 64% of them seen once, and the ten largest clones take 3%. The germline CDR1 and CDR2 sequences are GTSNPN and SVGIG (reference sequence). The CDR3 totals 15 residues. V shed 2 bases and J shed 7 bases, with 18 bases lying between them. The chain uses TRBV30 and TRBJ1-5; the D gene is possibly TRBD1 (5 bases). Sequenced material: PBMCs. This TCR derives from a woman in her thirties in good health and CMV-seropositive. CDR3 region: CAWSLNSGAGQPQHF. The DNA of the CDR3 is TGTGCCTGGAGTCTCAATTCAGGAGCAGGGCAGCCCCAGCATTTT.